The 19 T cell receptor beta chains listed next were all sequenced from one sample in a study of spatial heterogeneity in lung cancer. Described time point: sample taken at primary tumor resection. TCRdb fed the 5' RACE reads into MiXCR, producing one record per CDR3 protein. The sample has about 13,000 distinct CDR3 sequences, 3.8% seen once. The sequenced sample was PBMCs, obtained at surgery. The receptors were sampled from a male donor with early-stage non-small cell lung cancer.

This clonotype was detected ten times or more. The J gene is TRBJ1-2, the V gene TRBV7-2, with D unresolved. The CDR3 sequence is 13 residues long. CDR1 and CDR2 from the germline V gene are SGHTA and FQGNSA. Trimming removed 3 bases from V and 6 bases from J, with 11 bases in between. Here the CDR3 DNA reads TGTGCCAGCAGCTTTGGTAGCTGGAATGGCTACACCTTC. Translating gives CASSFGSWNGYTF.

The chain joins TRBV5-1 to TRBJ2-5; D call uncertain. Per the germline V gene, CDR1 is SGHRS and CDR2 is YFSETQ. The V and J ends lost 0 bases and 3 bases respectively, with 12 bases between them. This CDR3 has 15 residues. The CDR3 DNA reads TGCGCCAGCAGCTTGGTTGGAAGACGGGAAGAGACCCAGTACTTC. Translating gives CASSLVGRREETQYF.

This clonotype has just a few counts. The V and J genes are TRBV5-1 and TRBJ2-1; TRBD2 matches 14 bases. The junction had 16 bases not matched to a gene; V was cut back by 4 bases and J by 1 base. Germline V CDR1 and CDR2: SGHRS, YFSETQ. The CDR3 runs 21 residues. In DNA, the CDR3 is TGCGCCAGCAGCGCCAATGCCCGGACTAGCGGGAGGAGTGGGTCCTACAATGAGCAGTTCTTC. This gives the protein CASSANARTSGRSGSYNEQFF.

This clonotype was seen a few times. This rearrangement joins TRBV24-1 to TRBJ2-1, with 8 positions matching TRBD1. The CDR3 loop spans 13 amino acids. V lost 9 bases, J lost 2 bases, and 2 bases stayed unmatched. Germline CDR1 reads KGHDR; CDR2 reads SFDVKD. The CDR3 sequence is CATQGATYNEQFF. Here the CDR3 DNA reads TGTGCCACCCAGGGGGCAACCTACAATGAGCAGTTCTTC.

This clonotype was seen many times. For the CDR3, the DNA is TGCGCCAGCAGCCAGGGACTAGCGGAGGGGCGAGATACGCAGTATTTT. Translated, it gives CASSQGLAEGRDTQYF. The chain carries TRBV5-1 and TRBJ2-3, with 11 bases aligning to TRBD2. Looked up from germline, CDR1 is SGHRS and CDR2 is YFSETQ. Trimming cost V 4 bases and J 5 bases; bases outside gene matches: 9. This CDR3 region has 16 residues.

This clonotype appeared many times. The chain is built from TRBV5-1 and TRBJ2-3; 9 bases fit TRBD2. The CDR3 is 15 amino acids. V was pared by 0 bases and J by 1 base, with 0 bases of the junction left unmatched. The germline V gene encodes CDR1 SGHRS and CDR2 YFSETQ. The CDR3 reads CASSLGTSGTDTQYF. In DNA form, the CDR3 reads TGCGCCAGCAGCTTGGGGACTAGCGGCACAGATACGCAGTATTTT.

This clonotype has a count of ten or more. This chain uses TRBV5-1 with TRBJ2-3; TRBD1 is a possible D gene (6 bases). V was clipped by 7 bases and J by 2 bases, with 14 bases between them. The germline gives CDR1 SGHRS, CDR2 YFSETQ. This CDR3 has 14 amino acids. The CDR3, as DNA: TGCGCCAGCCGAAAGGGGGAGAACACAGATACGCAGTATTTT. Encoded protein: CASRKGENTDTQYF.

This clonotype was recorded a few times. The chain combines TRBV7-2 with TRBJ2-1; the D is unclear. This CDR3 contains 16 residues. V gave up 2 bases and J gave up 9 bases, with 20 bases separating them. From germline, CDR1 is SGHTA and CDR2 FQGNSA. The CDR3: CASSLSPSLYQSEQFF. The DNA of the CDR3 is TGTGCCAGCAGCTTAAGTCCCTCCCTCTACCAGAGTGAGCAGTTCTTC.

This clonotype has ten or more counts. V gene TRBV27 combines with J gene TRBJ2-1, with 8 positions matching TRBD2. After removal of 5 bases from V and 6 bases from J, the junction contained 6 bases not matched to a gene. The CDR3 contains 14 residues. CDR1 is MNHEY and CDR2 is SMNVEV in the germline V gene (reference sequence). CDR3 sequence (DNA): TGTGCCAGCAGTCGAGTAGCGGGGTTCAATGAGCAGTTCTTC. It is translated as CASSRVAGFNEQFF.

This clonotype came up many times. This sequence joins TRBV18 and TRBJ2-2; no clear D gene. This CDR3 region has 17 residues. Trimming removed 6 bases from V and 0 bases from J, with 17 bases in between. Germline V gene sequence: CDR1 KGHSH, CDR2 LQKENI. In nucleotides, the CDR3 is TGTGCCAGCTCGCTAATGAGAGCCGTATCGAACACCGGGGAGCTGTTTTTT. Protein: CASSLMRAVSNTGELFF. The whole variable domain, remainder taken from reference TRBV18 and TRBJ2-2, is NAGVMQNPRHLVRRRGQEARLRCSPMKGHSHVYWYRQLPEEGLKFMVYLQKENIIDESGMPKERFSAEFPKEGPSILRIQQVVRGDSAAYFCASSLMRAVSNTGELFFGEGSRLTVL.

There are many counts of this clonotype. The chain employs TRBV20-1 and TRBJ1-6; D unresolved. CDR3 length equals 14 residues. Trimming pared 2 bases from V and 7 bases from J, leaving 12 bases between. CDR1 is DFQATT and CDR2 is SNEGSKA in the germline V gene (reference sequence). CDR3 protein: CSARKALENSPLHF. The CDR3 DNA reads TGCAGTGCTAGAAAAGCACTGGAGAATTCACCCCTCCACTTT.

This clonotype is categorized as large. The chain is built from TRBV28 and TRBJ2-3; 7 bases fit TRBD1. The CDR3 runs to 11 residues. V was clipped by 7 bases and J by 7 bases; unmatched bases: 2. Germline V gene data show CDR1 as MDHEN and CDR2 as SYDVKM. CDR3 bases: TGTGCCAGCAAAAGGGGGCATACGCAGTATTTT. Protein product: CASKRGHTQYF.

This clonotype was picked up many times. This rearrangement joins TRBV10-3 to TRBJ2-7; TRBD2 aligns across 11 bases. Losses at the gene ends were 8 bases for V and 0 bases for J; bases not matched to a gene: 9. The CDR3 covers 16 residues. CDR1 and CDR2 (germline): ENHRY, SYGVKD. CDR3 region: CAISPGGTSGSYEQYF. The CDR3 DNA follows: TGTGCCATCTCTCCCGGGGGGACTAGCGGCTCCTACGAGCAGTACTTC.

This clonotype has ten or more counts. The chain is built from TRBV12-3 or TRBV12-4 and TRBJ2-7; possible D gene TRBD2, 6 bases. The CDR3 has 16 amino acids. V was clipped by 3 bases and J by 1 base, with 16 bases between them. For the CDR3, the DNA is TGTGCCAGCAGTTTGGAGATTGGCGGGATGTCCTACGAGCAGTACTTC. Residues: CASSLEIGGMSYEQYF.

This clonotype was counted many times. The chain uses TRBV20-1 and TRBJ2-5; weak D call: TRBD2 (5 bases). CDR3 length: 14 residues. Germline loops: CDR1 DFQATT, CDR2 SNEGSKA (reference sequence). The CDR3 loop is CRLEKPGSEETQYF. DNA of the CDR3: TGCAGACTAGAAAAACCGGGTTCCGAAGAGACCCAGTACTTC.

Ten or more counts support this clonotype. The chain uses TRBV6-5 and TRBJ2-7, with 9 bases aligning to TRBD1. CDR3 size: 13 residues. Germline V gene lookup returns CDR1 MNHEY and CDR2 SVGAGI. The V segment lost 5 bases and the J segment 3 bases; nucleotides outside the gene matches: 2. CDR3 residues: CASSPTGGYEQYF. The CDR3 DNA is TGTGCCAGCAGTCCGACAGGGGGCTACGAGCAGTACTTC.

This clonotype was picked up many times. The rearrangement uses TRBV12-3 or TRBV12-4 and TRBJ1-1, with D uncertain. V lost 5 bases to trimming and J lost 3 bases, with 4 bases between them. This CDR3 has 11 amino acids. The CDR3 protein is CASSRYTEAFF. DNA of the CDR3: TGTGCCAGCAGTCGCTACACTGAAGCTTTCTTT.

The chain couples TRBV3-1 to TRBJ1-1; no clear D. Germline V gene sequence: CDR1 LGHDT, CDR2 YNNKEL (reference sequence). The V end was cut by 8 bases, the J end by 1 base, with 8 bases between. There are 12 residues in the CDR3. The CDR3 DNA reads TGTGCCAGCCGAGGGAGGAACACTGAAGCTTTCTTT. Translation: CASRGRNTEAFF.

At least ten counts were recorded for this clonotype. The chain's CDR3 is CASSPAGGAGNQPQHF. CDR3 nucleotides: TGTGCCAGCAGTCCGGCAGGGGGCGCGGGCAATCAGCCCCAGCATTTT. The rearrangement uses TRBV28 and TRBJ1-5, with TRBD1 identical over 8 bases. The V gene end was trimmed by 5 bases and the J gene end by 2 bases; junction bases not matched to a gene: 8. Germline V gene lookup returns CDR1 MDHEN and CDR2 SYDVKM. The CDR3 sequence is 16 residues long.